This TCR beta chain was recovered during a study of post-analysis software for immune sequencing data. Whole-study findings and limits: Compared with controls, patients showed significantly lower normalized Chao1 diversity. TRBV segments more frequent in patients than in controls numbered a few and included TRBV5-6, TRBV5-1 and TRBV20-1.

This clonotype was detected many times. Antigen unknown. The ends lost 0 bases at V and 1 base at J; junction bases unmatched: 4. In germline, CDR1 is SGHRS, CDR2 YFSETQ. This CDR3 region has 16 residues. Unique molecular identifiers tagged the TCR beta cDNA libraries. Some 500,000 cDNA molecules were recovered from an input of roughly 0.85 to 10 million T cells. TCRdb called the PCR reads again in MiXCR, with one record for every CDR3 protein. Among approximately 730,000 distinct CDR3 sequences listed, just under 30% were seen once. J is TRBJ2-5 and V is TRBV5-1, with 9 positions matching TRBD2. The origin of this receptor is a girl under 18 with multiple sclerosis. What was sequenced was blood. CDR3 DNA: TGCGCCAGCAGCTTGGGACCGACTAGCGGCCAAGAGACCCAGTACTTC. This gives the protein CASSLGPTSGQETQYF. Full variable domain (rest looked up from reference TRBV5-1 and TRBJ2-5): KAGVTQTPRYLIKTRGQQVTLSCSPISGHRSVSWYQQTPGQGLQFLFEYFSETQRNKGNFPGRFSGRQFSNSRSEMNVSTLELGDSALYLCASSLGPTSGQETQYFGPGTRLLVL.